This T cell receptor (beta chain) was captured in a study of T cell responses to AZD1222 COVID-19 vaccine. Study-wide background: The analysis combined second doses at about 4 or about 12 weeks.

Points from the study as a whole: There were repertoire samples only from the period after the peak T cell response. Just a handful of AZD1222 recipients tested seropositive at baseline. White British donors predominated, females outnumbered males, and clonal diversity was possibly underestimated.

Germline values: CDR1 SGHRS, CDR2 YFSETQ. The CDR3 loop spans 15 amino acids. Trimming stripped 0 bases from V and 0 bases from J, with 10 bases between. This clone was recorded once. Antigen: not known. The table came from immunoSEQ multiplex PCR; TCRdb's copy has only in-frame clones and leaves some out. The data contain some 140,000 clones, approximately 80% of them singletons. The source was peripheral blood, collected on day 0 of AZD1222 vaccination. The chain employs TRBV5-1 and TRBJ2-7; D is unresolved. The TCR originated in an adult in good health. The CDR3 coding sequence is TGCGCCAGCAGCTTGGAGGCGGCAAGCTCCTACGAGCAGTACTTC. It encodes CASSLEAASSYEQYF. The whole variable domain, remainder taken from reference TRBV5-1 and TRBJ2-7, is KAGVTQTPRYLIKTRGQQVTLSCSPISGHRSVSWYQQTPGQGLQFLFEYFSETQRNKGNFPGRFSGRQFSNSRSEMNVSTLELGDSALYLCASSLEAASSYEQYFGPGTRLTVT.